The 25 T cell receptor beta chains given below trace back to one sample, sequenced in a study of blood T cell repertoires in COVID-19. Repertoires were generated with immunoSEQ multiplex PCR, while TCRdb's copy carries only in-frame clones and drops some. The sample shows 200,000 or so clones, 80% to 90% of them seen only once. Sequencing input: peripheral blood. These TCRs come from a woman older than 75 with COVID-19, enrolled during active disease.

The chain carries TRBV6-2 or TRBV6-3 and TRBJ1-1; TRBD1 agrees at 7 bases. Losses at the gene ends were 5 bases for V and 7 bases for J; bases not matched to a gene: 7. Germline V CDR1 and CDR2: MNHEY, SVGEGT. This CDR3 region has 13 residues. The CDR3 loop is CASSHQDRVEAFF. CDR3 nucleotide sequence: TGTGCCAGCAGTCACCAAGACAGGGTTGAAGCTTTCTTT.

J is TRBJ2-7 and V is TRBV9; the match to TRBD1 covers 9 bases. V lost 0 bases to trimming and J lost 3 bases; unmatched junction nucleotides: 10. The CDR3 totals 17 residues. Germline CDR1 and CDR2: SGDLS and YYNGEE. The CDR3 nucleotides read TGTGCCAGCAGCGTAGTATATTCCGGACAGGGGCTCTACGAGCAGTACTTC. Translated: CASSVVYSGQGLYEQYF.

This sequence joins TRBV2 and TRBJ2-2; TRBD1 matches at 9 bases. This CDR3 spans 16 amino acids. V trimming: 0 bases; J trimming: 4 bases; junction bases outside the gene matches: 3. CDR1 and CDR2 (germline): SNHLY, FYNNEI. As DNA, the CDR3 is TGTGCCAGCAGTGAAGCCGGGACAGGGTTCACCGGGGAGCTGTTTTTT. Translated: CASSEAGTGFTGELFF.

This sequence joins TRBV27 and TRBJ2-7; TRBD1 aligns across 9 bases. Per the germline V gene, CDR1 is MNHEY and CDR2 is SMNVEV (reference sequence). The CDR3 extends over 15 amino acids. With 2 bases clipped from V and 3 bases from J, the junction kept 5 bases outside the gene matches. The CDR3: CASSLAGTGLYEQYF. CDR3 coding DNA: TGTGCCAGCAGTTTAGCCGGGACAGGGCTCTACGAGCAGTACTTC.

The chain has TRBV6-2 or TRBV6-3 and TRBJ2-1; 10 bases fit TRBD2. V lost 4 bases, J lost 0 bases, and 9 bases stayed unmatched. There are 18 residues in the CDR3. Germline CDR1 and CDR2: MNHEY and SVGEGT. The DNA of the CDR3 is TGTGCCAGCAGTTTCCTAGCGGGGGCCACAAACTCCTACAATGAGCAGTTCTTC. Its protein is CASSFLAGATNSYNEQFF.

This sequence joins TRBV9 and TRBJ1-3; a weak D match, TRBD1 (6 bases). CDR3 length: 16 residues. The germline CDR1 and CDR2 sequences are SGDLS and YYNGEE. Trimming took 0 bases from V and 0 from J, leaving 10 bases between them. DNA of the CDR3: TGTGCCAGCAGCGTAGCTCAGGGGCACTCTGGAAACACCATATATTTT. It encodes CASSVAQGHSGNTIYF.

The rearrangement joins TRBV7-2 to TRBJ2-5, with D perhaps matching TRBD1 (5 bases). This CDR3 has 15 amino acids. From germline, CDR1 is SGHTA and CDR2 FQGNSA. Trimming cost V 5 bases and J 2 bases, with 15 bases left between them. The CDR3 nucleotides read TGTGCCAGCAGCCTCGGACCAGGGCTGCAAGAGACCCAGTACTTC. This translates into CASSLGPGLQETQYF. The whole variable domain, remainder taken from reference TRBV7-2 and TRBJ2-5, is GAGVSQSPSNKVTEKGKDVELRCDPISGHTALYWYRQSLGQGLEFLIYFQGNSAPDKSGLPSDRFSAERTGGSVSTLTIQRTQQEDSAVYLCASSLGPGLQETQYFGPGTRLLVL.

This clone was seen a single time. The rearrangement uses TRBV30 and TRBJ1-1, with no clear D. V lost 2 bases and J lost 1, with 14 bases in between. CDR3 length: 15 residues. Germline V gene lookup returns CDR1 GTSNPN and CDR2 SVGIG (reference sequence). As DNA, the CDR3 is TGTGCCTGGAGTTCTGTCTCCTCAGGGAACACTGAAGCTTTCTTT. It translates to CAWSSVSSGNTEAFF.

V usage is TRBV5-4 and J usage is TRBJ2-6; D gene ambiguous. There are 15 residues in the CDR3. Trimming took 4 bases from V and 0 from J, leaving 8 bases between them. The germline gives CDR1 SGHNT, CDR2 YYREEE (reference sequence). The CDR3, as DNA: TGTGCCAGCAGCGTTAAGAGCTCTGGGGCCAACGTCCTGACTTTC. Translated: CASSVKSSGANVLTF.

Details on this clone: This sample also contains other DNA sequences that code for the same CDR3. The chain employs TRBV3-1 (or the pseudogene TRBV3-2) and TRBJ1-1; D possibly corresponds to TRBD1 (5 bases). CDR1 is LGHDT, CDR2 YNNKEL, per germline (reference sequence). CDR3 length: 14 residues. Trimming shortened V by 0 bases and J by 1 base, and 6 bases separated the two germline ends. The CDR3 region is CASSQEGGNTEAFF. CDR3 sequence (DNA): TGTGCCAGCAGCCAAGAGGGGGGGAACACTGAAGCTTTCTTT.

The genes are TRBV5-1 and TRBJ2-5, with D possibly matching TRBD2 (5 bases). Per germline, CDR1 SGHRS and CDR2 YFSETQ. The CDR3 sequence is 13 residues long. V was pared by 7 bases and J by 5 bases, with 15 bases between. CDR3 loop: CASGRGLVETQYF. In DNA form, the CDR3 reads TGCGCCAGCGGCCGGGGATTAGTGGAGACCCAGTACTTC.

CDR3 amino acids: CASSEGTGGQETQYF. In nucleotides, the CDR3 is TGTGCCAGCAGTGAAGGGACAGGGGGCCAAGAGACCCAGTACTTC. The V gene is TRBV25-1, the J gene TRBJ2-5; 11 bases line up with TRBD1. Germline V gives CDR1 MGHDK, CDR2 SYGVNS. V shed 2 bases and J 1 base; nucleotides not matched to a gene: 0. This CDR3 contains 15 residues.

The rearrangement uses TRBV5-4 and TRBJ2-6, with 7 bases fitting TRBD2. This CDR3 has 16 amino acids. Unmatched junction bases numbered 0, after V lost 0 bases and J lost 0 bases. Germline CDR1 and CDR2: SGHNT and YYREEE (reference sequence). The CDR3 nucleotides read TGTGCCAGCAGCTTGGCGGGGGGCTCTGGGGCCAACGTCCTGACTTTC. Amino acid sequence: CASSLAGGSGANVLTF.

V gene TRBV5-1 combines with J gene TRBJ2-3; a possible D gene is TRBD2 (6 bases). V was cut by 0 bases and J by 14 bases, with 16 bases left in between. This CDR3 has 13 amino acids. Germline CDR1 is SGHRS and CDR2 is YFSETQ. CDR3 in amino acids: CASSLAGGDHRYF. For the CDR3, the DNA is TGCGCCAGCAGCTTGGCCGGCGGGGACCATCGGTATTTT. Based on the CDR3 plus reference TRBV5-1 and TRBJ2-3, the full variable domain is KAGVTQTPRYLIKTRGQQVTLSCSPISGHRSVSWYQQTPGQGLQFLFEYFSETQRNKGNFPGRFSGRQFSNSRSEMNVSTLELGDSALYLCASSLAGGDHRYFGPGTRLTVL.

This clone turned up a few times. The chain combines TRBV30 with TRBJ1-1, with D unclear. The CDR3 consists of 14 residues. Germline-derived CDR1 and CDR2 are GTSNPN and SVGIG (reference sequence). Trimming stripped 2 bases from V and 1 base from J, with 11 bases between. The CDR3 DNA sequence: TGTGCCTGGAGTATTAAGGCTAGGAACACTGAAGCTTTCTTT. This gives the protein CAWSIKARNTEAFF. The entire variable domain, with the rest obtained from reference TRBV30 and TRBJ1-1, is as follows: SQTIHQWPATLVQPVGSPLSLECTVEGTSNPNLYWYRQAAGRGLQLLFYSVGIGQISSEVPQNLSASRPQDRQFILSSKKLLLSDSGFYLCAWSIKARNTEAFFGQGTRLTVV.

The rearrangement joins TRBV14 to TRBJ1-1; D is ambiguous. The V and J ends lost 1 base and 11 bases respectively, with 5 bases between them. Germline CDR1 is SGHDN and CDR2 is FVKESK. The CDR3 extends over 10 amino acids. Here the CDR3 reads CASSQVEAFF. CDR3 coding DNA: TGTGCCAGCAGCCAAGTTGAGGCTTTCTTT.

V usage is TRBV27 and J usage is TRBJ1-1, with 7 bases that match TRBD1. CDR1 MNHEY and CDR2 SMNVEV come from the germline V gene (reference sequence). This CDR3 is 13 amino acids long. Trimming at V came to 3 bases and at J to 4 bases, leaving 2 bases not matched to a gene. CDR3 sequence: CASSFQGVTEAFF. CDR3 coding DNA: TGTGCCAGCAGTTTTCAGGGGGTCACTGAAGCTTTCTTT.

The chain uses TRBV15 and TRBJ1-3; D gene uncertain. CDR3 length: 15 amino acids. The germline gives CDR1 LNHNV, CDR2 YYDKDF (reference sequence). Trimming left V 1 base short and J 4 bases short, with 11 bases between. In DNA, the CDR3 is TGTGCCACCAGCAGAGCAGTAGCTTGGGGAAACACCATATATTTT. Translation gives CATSRAVAWGNTIYF.

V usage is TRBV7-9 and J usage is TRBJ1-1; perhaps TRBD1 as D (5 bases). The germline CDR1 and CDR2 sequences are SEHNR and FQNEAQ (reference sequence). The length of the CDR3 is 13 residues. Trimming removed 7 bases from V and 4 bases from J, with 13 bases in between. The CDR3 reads CASNLGGATEAFF. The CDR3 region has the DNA TGTGCCAGCAACTTGGGAGGGGCCACTGAAGCTTTCTTT. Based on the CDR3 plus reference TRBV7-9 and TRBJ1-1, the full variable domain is DTGVSQNPRHKITKRGQNVTFRCDPISEHNRLYWYRQTLGQGPEFLTYFQNEAQLEKSRLLSDRFSAERPKGSFSTLEIQRTEQGDSAMYLCASNLGGATEAFFGQGTRLTVV.

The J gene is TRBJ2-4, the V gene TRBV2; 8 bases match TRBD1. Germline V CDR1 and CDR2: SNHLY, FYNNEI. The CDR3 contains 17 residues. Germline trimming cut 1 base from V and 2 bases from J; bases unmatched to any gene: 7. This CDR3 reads CASSEEGTGSSKNIQYF. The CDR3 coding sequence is TGTGCCAGCAGTGAAGAGGGGACAGGCTCGTCCAAAAACATTCAGTACTTC.

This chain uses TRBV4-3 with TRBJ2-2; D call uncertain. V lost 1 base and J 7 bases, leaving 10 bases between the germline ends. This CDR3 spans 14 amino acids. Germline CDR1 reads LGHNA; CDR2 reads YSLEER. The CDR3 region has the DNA TGCGCCAGCAGCCAAGGACTTACGGGCGGGGAGCTGTTTTTT. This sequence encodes CASSQGLTGGELFF.

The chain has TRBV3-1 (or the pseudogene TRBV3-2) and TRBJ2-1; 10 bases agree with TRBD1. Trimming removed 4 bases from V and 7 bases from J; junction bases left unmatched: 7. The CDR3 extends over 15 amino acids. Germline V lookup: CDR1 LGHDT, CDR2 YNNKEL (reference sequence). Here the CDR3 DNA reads TGTGCCAGCAGCCTCCTGGGGACAGGGGAGAATGAGCAGTTCTTC. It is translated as CASSLLGTGENEQFF.

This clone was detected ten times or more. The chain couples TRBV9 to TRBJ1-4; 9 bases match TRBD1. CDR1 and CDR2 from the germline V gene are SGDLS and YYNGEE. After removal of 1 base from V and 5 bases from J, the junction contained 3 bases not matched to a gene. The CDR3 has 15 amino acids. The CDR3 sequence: CASSVRGQGNEKLFF. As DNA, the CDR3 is TGTGCCAGCAGCGTACGAGGACAGGGGAATGAAAAACTGTTTTTT.

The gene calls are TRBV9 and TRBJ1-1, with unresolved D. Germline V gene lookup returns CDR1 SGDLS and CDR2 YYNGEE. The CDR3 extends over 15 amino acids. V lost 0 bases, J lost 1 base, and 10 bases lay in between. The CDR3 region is CASSVVAAGNTEAFF. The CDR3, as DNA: TGTGCCAGCAGCGTAGTCGCGGCGGGGAACACTGAAGCTTTCTTT.

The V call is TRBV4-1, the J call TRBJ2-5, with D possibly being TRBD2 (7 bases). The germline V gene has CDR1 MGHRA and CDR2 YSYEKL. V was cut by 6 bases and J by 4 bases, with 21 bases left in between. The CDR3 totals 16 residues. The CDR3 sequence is CASRAIGGARTETQYF. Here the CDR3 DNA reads TGCGCCAGCAGGGCTATTGGGGGGGCCAGGACAGAGACCCAGTACTTC.